These 17 T cell receptor beta chains came from one sample sequenced in a study of shared clonotypes between healthy human individuals. The table came from immunoSEQ multiplex PCR; TCRdb's copy has only in-frame clones and leaves some out. The table lists under 600,000 clones, around 76% of them singletons. The source material was PBMCs. Source of these receptors: a woman aged 35 to 49 in good health. Some clones in this sample may be carry-over from other donors' samples.

The chain has TRBV30 and TRBJ2-7, with TRBD2 matching 12 bases. From germline, CDR1 is GTSNPN and CDR2 SVGIG (reference sequence). CDR3 length: 14 amino acids. J was trimmed by 3 bases and V by 4 bases; bases with no gene match: 4. The CDR3 region is CAWTALAGGYEQYF. The CDR3 region has the DNA TGTGCCTGGACTGCACTAGCGGGAGGCTACGAGCAGTACTTC.

The chain links TRBV28 to TRBJ1-5, with a tentative D call TRBD1 (5 bases). In germline, CDR1 is MDHEN, CDR2 SYDVKM. There are 16 residues in the CDR3. Trimming pared 2 bases from V and 1 base from J, leaving 12 bases between. The CDR3 DNA sequence: TGTGCCAGCAGTTTAACCGGCAGGGTGAGCAATCAGCCCCAGCATTTT. Its translation: CASSLTGRVSNQPQHF.

The chain is built from TRBV19 and TRBJ2-7; D remains unclear. Germline assignment: CDR1 LNHDA and CDR2 SQIVND (reference sequence). The CDR3 is made up of 14 amino acids. Trimming took off 3 bases at V and 4 bases at J, with 13 bases between the two ends. Written as DNA, the CDR3 is TGTGCCAGTAGTATGGGCACAGTGCCTTACGAGCAGTACTTC. It is translated as CASSMGTVPYEQYF.

The gene calls are TRBV5-5 and TRBJ2-7, with 8 bases matching TRBD2. There are 15 residues in the CDR3. Germline CDR1 SGHKS, CDR2 YYEKEE (reference sequence). The trim removed 0 bases at V and 3 bases at J, leaving 5 bases unmatched. The CDR3 DNA follows: TGTGCCAGCAGCTTGGCTCTAGCGGGTAACTACGAGCAGTACTTC. Amino acid sequence: CASSLALAGNYEQYF.

The J gene is TRBJ1-2, the V gene TRBV11-2; a weak D match, TRBD1 (6 bases). Per germline, CDR1 SGHAT and CDR2 FQNNGV. The CDR3 runs to 13 residues. V lost 8 bases to trimming and J lost 7 bases, with 17 bases between them. In DNA form, the CDR3 reads TGTGCCAGCGCACAGGGATTAGGACGTGGCTACACCTTC. Translated: CASAQGLGRGYTF. Full variable domain (missing parts from reference TRBV11-2 and TRBJ1-2): EAGVAQSPRYKIIEKRQSVAFWCNPISGHATLYWYQQILGQGPKLLIQFQNNGVVDDSQLPKDRFSAERLKGVDSTLKIQPAKLEDSAVYLCASAQGLGRGYTFGSGTRLTVV.

V usage is TRBV6-6 and J usage is TRBJ2-7; 8 bases map to TRBD1. J lost 6 bases, V lost 6 bases, and 7 bases had no gene match. Looked up from germline, CDR1 is MNHNY and CDR2 is SVGAGI (reference sequence). The CDR3 sequence is 13 residues long. The CDR3 sequence is CASSLGQGGEQYF. The CDR3 DNA follows: TGTGCCAGCAGCCTCGGACAGGGTGGCGAGCAGTACTTC.

The rearrangement joins TRBV9 to TRBJ2-7, with D unresolved. CDR3 length: 14 residues. Germline loops: CDR1 SGDLS, CDR2 YYNGEE. V was trimmed by 3 bases and J by 4 bases, leaving 14 bases between them. This CDR3 reads CASSGRPVAYEQYF. The CDR3 DNA is TGTGCCAGCAGCGGCCGCCCCGTGGCGTACGAGCAGTACTTC. The variable domain in full, with the rest retrieved from reference TRBV9 and TRBJ2-7, is DSGVTQTPKHLITATGQRVTLRCSPRSGDLSVYWYQQSLDQGLQFLIQYYNGEERAKGNILERFSAQQFPDLHSELNLSSLELGDSALYFCASSGRPVAYEQYFGPGTRLTVT.

The chain is built from TRBV27 and TRBJ2-5, with D unresolved. V was cut by 1 base and J by 3 bases, with 9 bases left in between. The CDR3 contains 14 residues. Germline CDR1 is MNHEY and CDR2 is SMNVEV (reference sequence). CDR3 nucleotide sequence: TGTGCCAGCAGTTTATTAACTGACAAAGAGACCCAGTACTTC. It specifies CASSLLTDKETQYF.

The rearrangement joins TRBV6-5 to TRBJ2-3, with TRBD2 matching 7 bases. The CDR3 is 16 residues long. V trimming: 1 base; J trimming: 0 bases; junction bases outside the gene matches: 4. CDR1 MNHEY and CDR2 SVGAGI come from the germline V gene. The CDR3 spells CASSYYYGRSTDTQYF. CDR3 nucleotide sequence: TGTGCCAGCAGTTACTACTACGGGAGGAGCACAGATACGCAGTATTTT.

This chain links TRBV11-2 with TRBJ2-1; TRBD2 matches at 14 bases. The CDR3 contains 18 residues. Germline-derived CDR1 and CDR2 are SGHAT and FQNNGV. With 5 bases clipped from V and 5 bases from J, the junction kept 11 bases outside the gene matches. The CDR3, as DNA: TGTGCCAGCAGCGAGGGACTAGCGGGAGTTGCCCACCACAATGAGCAGTTCTTC. This translates into CASSEGLAGVAHHNEQFF.

This chain uses TRBV11-2 with TRBJ2-2, with 8 nucleotides matching TRBD1. The V segment lost 3 bases and the J segment 2 bases; nucleotides outside the gene matches: 2. The CDR3 runs 15 residues. Germline V gene lookup returns CDR1 SGHAT and CDR2 FQNNGV. The CDR3 sequence is CASSFRGLNTGELFF. The DNA of the CDR3 is TGTGCCAGCAGCTTCAGGGGGCTTAACACCGGGGAGCTGTTTTTT.

The rearrangement joins TRBV7-2 to TRBJ1-2; D gene uncertain. Germline V gene data show CDR1 as SGHTA and CDR2 as FQGNSA. Trimming removed 8 bases at V and 2 bases at J, with 15 bases between. There are 14 residues in the CDR3. The CDR3 sequence is CASRARLENYGYTF. CDR3 bases: TGTGCCAGCCGCGCTAGACTGGAAAACTATGGCTACACCTTC.

Only one count was recorded for this clone. The rearrangement joins TRBV19 to TRBJ1-2, with TRBD1 as a possible D gene (5 bases). Germline V gene data show CDR1 as LNHDA and CDR2 as SQIVND (reference sequence). This CDR3 is 13 amino acids long. Trimming cost V 2 bases and J 4 bases, with 8 bases left between them. CDR3 coding DNA: TGTGCCAGTAGTATACAGGGACTCTATGGCTACACCTTC. Its protein is CASSIQGLYGYTF.

This rearrangement joins TRBV19 to TRBJ1-5; tentative D call: TRBD1 (5 bases). CDR3 length: 14 amino acids. Germline CDR1 LNHDA, CDR2 SQIVND (reference sequence). Trimming left V 5 bases short and J 3 bases short, with 11 bases between. The CDR3 spells CASSEWGNNQPQHF. The CDR3 nucleotides read TGTGCCAGTAGTGAGTGGGGGAACAATCAGCCCCAGCATTTT.

This clone appeared a single time. J is TRBJ2-3 and V is TRBV27; D unresolved. Germline V CDR1 and CDR2: MNHEY, SMNVEV (reference sequence). Trimming took off 2 bases at V and 1 base at J, with 10 bases between the two ends. The length of the CDR3 is 15 residues. The CDR3, as DNA: TGTGCCAGCAGTTTAAATAGCCTCGGCACAGATACGCAGTATTTT. Its translation: CASSLNSLGTDTQYF.

V is TRBV27 and J is TRBJ1-2, with D tentatively TRBD1 (5 bases). CDR1 MNHEY and CDR2 SMNVEV come from the germline V gene (reference sequence). V lost 2 bases to trimming and J lost 0 bases, with 16 bases between them. The CDR3 has 17 amino acids. DNA of the CDR3: TGTGCCAGCAGTTTAACGCTCTACCGGGGGACTAACTATGGCTACACCTTC. It specifies CASSLTLYRGTNYGYTF.

The chain recombines TRBV2 with TRBJ2-3; 9 bases line up with TRBD2. CDR3 length: 17 residues. V was pared by 5 bases and J by 2 bases, with 11 bases of the junction left unmatched. The germline CDR1 and CDR2 sequences are SNHLY and FYNNEI. The CDR3 DNA sequence: TGTGCCAGCAGTTTATTGGGTCTAGCGGGGATCACAGATACGCAGTATTTT. It specifies CASSLLGLAGITDTQYF.